A single T cell receptor (beta chain) is shown here with its context. On cycle 4 day 1 and cycle 7 day 1, as well as at baseline, blood was sampled. These data come from a study of OX40 agonist ivuxolimab in advanced cancers. The data were produced by immunoSEQ multiplex PCR, yet TCRdb's version contains in-frame clones alone and is incomplete. The sample carries 90,000 or so clones, roughly nine tenths recorded once. Per germline, CDR1 ENHRY and CDR2 SYGVKD. The CDR3 has 16 residues. V shed 5 bases, J shed 3 bases, and the junction held 11 bases outside the gene matches. The receptor comes from an adult with an advanced solid tumor such as melanoma, head and neck, liver or kidney cancer. The starting material was CD4+ or CD8+ T cells sorted from blood, obtained in a trial of the OX40 agonist ivuxolimab. This chain connects TRBV10-3 to TRBJ2-7, with 9 bases lining up with TRBD1. Here the CDR3 reads CAISSRRGQGHYEQYF. The CDR3 coding sequence is TGTGCCATCAGTAGTCGACGGGGACAGGGACACTACGAGCAGTACTTC.